This entry lists 6 T cell receptor beta chains sequenced from one sample in a study of tumor-infiltrating lymphocytes in primary liver carcinoma. Starting material of roughly 0.45 ug total RNA yielded TCR beta cDNA via a constant-region primer. Three nested multiplex PCR rounds, a slightly modified ARM-PCR, produced the libraries for TCR beta. The first two PCR rounds, nine to ten cycles each, used TRBV1-TRBV30 forward primers and a C-beta reverse primer. Using its own MiXCR run on the multiplex PCR reads, TCRdb lists one record per CDR3 protein. The sample yields about 74,000 distinct CDR3 sequences, 60% to 75% seen once. RNA and DNA were co-extracted from roughly 20-30 mg of unsorted bulk tissue. What was sequenced was liver tumor tissue from sampling region 4. Subset of the sample: tumor region T4, right-lateral pole. The source of these receptors is a man aged 35 to 55 with primary liver carcinoma and hepatitis B virus infection.

Regarding this clonotype: One end of the junction is discordant with germline, which a read error may explain. The chain is built from TRBV6-1 and TRBJ1-2, with D tentatively TRBD1 (6 bases). The V gene's germline CDR1 is MNHNS and CDR2 SASEGT. The CDR3 has 14 amino acids. The CDR3 sequence is CANSEEGANYGYTF. The CDR3, as DNA: TGTGCCAACAGTGAAGAGGGGGCTAACTATGGCTACACCTTC.

The gene calls are TRBV12-3 or TRBV12-4 and TRBJ1-1, with D tentatively TRBD1 (5 bases). The CDR3 is 12 residues long. The DNA for the CDR3 is TGTGTAAGCAGCGCAGGGAGCACTGAAGCTTTCTTT. Translating gives CVSSAGSTEAFF.

In this sample, this clonotype turned up once. A junction end diverges from the germline sequence, so it may reflect a read error. This chain connects TRBV4-1 to TRBJ2-7; 13 bases fit TRBD2. Germline-derived CDR1 and CDR2 are MGHRA and YSYEKL. The length of the CDR3 is 17 residues. CDR3 loop: CTSSHLRLAGGPYEQYF. The CDR3 DNA reads as TGCACCAGCAGCCACCTTAGACTAGCGGGAGGTCCCTACGAGCAGTACTTT.

This clonotype turned up a few times. CDR3 sequence reads: CASKASAVTDTQYF. The CDR3 nucleotides are TGTGCCAGCAAGGCTAGCGCGGTGACAGATACGCAGTATTTT. The rearrangement links TRBV7-3 to TRBJ2-3; tentative D call: TRBD2 (6 bases). V lost 7 bases, J lost 3 bases, and 14 bases lay in between. This CDR3 has 14 residues. The germline CDR1 and CDR2 sequences are SGHTA and FQGTGA.

This clonotype was detected once. This chain uses TRBV5-5 with TRBJ2-1, with 7 nucleotides matching TRBD2. CDR3 size: 17 residues. V gave up 3 bases and J gave up 8 bases; unmatched junction bases: 17. Germline lookup yields CDR1 SGHKS and CDR2 YYEKEE (reference sequence). CDR3 amino acids: CASSWALLAATKDEQFF. The CDR3 region has the DNA TGTGCCAGCAGCTGGGCCCTCCTAGCGGCGACGAAGGATGAGCAGTTCTTC.

Details on this clonotype: Germline is not matched at one junction end, which may reflect a read error. The V call is TRBV29-1, the J call TRBJ2-1; D possibly corresponds to TRBD1 (6 bases). The germline V gene has CDR1 SQVTM and CDR2 ANQGSEA. There are 11 residues in the CDR3. Here the CDR3 reads CSMPRGNEKFF. The CDR3 DNA sequence: TGCAGCATGCCCAGGGGAAATGAGAAGTTCTTC.